This TCR beta chain was sequenced for a study of blood T cell repertoires in COVID-19. The wider study: Sample material is recorded as cDNA or gDNA derived from T cells, B-cell-depleted T cells, or PBMCs.

Authors' methods: The assay estimated nucleated cells by amplifying reference gene primers. Produced via immunoSEQ multiplex PCR; TCRdb's table is partial and in-frame only. The DNA gave D and trimming, while V, J and clone size come from that table. The data hold about 170,000 clones, with approximately 90% observed a single time. Trimming removed 1 base at V and 1 base at J, with 20 bases between. Germline values: CDR1 SGDLS, CDR2 YYNGEE. The CDR3 extends over 19 amino acids. This receptor was identified in a man younger than 35 with COVID-19, enrolled during active disease. Material for sequencing was peripheral blood. The chain is built from TRBV9 and TRBJ2-2; a weak D match, TRBD1 (6 bases). The CDR3 DNA reads TGTGCCAGCAGCGTACCCACGGAACAGGGCATGGGGAACACCGGGGAGCTGTTTTTT. Its protein is CASSVPTEQGMGNTGELFF.